A single T cell receptor beta chain is shown here with its context. The repertoire was sequenced with immunoSEQ multiplex PCR; TCRdb's copy has only in-frame clones and lacks some. This table has more than 95,000 clones, roughly 90% appearing once. Germline assignment: CDR1 SNHLY and CDR2 FYNNEI. V dropped 6 bases and J dropped 4 bases, with 18 bases sitting between them. The CDR3 loop spans 15 amino acids. This sample stems from a study of blood T cell repertoires in COVID-19. The sequence came from an older woman with acute or convalescent COVID-19. Sequenced material: peripheral blood. V is TRBV2 and J is TRBJ1-2; D is ambiguous. The CDR3, as DNA: TGTGCCAGCAGGGCTCCGACCGGCCGGGGCTATGGCTACACCTTC. Translating gives CASRAPTGRGYGYTF.